A selection of T cell receptor beta chains follows, all from one sample in a study of cytomegalovirus exposure and HLA in healthy donors. Using immunoSEQ multiplex PCR, the repertoire was profiled, and TCRdb retains in-frame clones only, with some absent. Found here are 97,000 or so clones, roughly nine tenths of them singletons; the top ten hold about 5.7%. Sequenced: PBMCs. These receptors originate from a man between 18 and 35 years old in good health and CMV-seropositive. Both conserved end residues are part of each CDR3. Fields, in order: D gene, clone size, J gene, V gene, CDR3 protein, CDR3 DNA. A D gene is named only where the DNA matches it firmly. The size of a clone is reported for some rows only, either as once, few or many, or as a class for expanded clones.

d_gene: -; abundance: -; j_gene: TRBJ1-4; v_gene: TRBV19; CDR3aa: CASSNLGTNNEKLFF; CDR3nt: TGTGCCAGTAGTAATTTGGGGACAAATAATGAAAAACTGTTTTTT
d_gene: TRBD2; abundance: once; j_gene: TRBJ2-5; v_gene: TRBV9; CDR3aa: CASSVGRTSGSQETQYF; CDR3nt: TGTGCCAGCAGCGTAGGGAGGACTAGCGGGAGCCAAGAGACCCAGTACTTC
d_gene: -; abundance: -; j_gene: TRBJ2-3; v_gene: TRBV10-3; CDR3aa: CAISEADTQYF; CDR3nt: TGTGCCATCAGTGAGGCGGATACGCAGTATTTT
d_gene: TRBD1; abundance: -; j_gene: TRBJ2-7; v_gene: TRBV6-5; CDR3aa: CASRRYETGAYEQYF; CDR3nt: TGTGCCAGCAGGAGGTATGAGACAGGGGCCTACGAGCAGTACTTC
d_gene: TRBD2; abundance: -; j_gene: TRBJ2-1; v_gene: TRBV6-5; CDR3aa: CASSYPGLPSNEQFF; CDR3nt: TGTGCCAGCAGTTACCCGGGACTACCTAGTAATGAGCAGTTCTTC
d_gene: TRBD1; abundance: -; j_gene: TRBJ2-7; v_gene: TRBV11-3; CDR3aa: CASSPSGQTYEQYF; CDR3nt: TGTGCCAGCAGCCCTTCGGGACAGACCTACGAGCAGTACTTC
d_gene: -; abundance: -; j_gene: TRBJ2-7; v_gene: TRBV5-4; CDR3aa: CASSFSNYEQYF; CDR3nt: TGTGCCAGCAGCTTTAGTAACTACGAGCAGTACTTC
d_gene: -; abundance: -; j_gene: TRBJ2-7; v_gene: TRBV28; CDR3aa: CASSFRAGFYEQYF; CDR3nt: TGTGCCAGCAGTTTCCGAGCCGGGTTTTACGAGCAGTACTTC
d_gene: TRBD2; abundance: -; j_gene: TRBJ2-2; v_gene: TRBV4-2; CDR3aa: CASSPQPAGGLNTGELFF; CDR3nt: TGTGCCAGCAGCCCACAACCAGCGGGGGGGCTGAACACCGGGGAGCTGTTTTTT
d_gene: TRBD2; abundance: -; j_gene: TRBJ2-3; v_gene: TRBV19; CDR3aa: CASRTAGNTDTQYF; CDR3nt: TGTGCCAGTAGAACAGCGGGGAACACAGATACGCAGTATTTT
d_gene: TRBD1; abundance: few; j_gene: TRBJ1-5; v_gene: TRBV27; CDR3aa: CASSWTGGSGSQPQHF; CDR3nt: TGTGCCAGCAGTTGGACAGGGGGGAGTGGAAGTCAGCCCCAGCATTTT
d_gene: TRBD2; abundance: -; j_gene: TRBJ2-1; v_gene: TRBV4-3; CDR3aa: CASSQDRTSGYNEQFF; CDR3nt: TGCGCCAGCAGCCAAGACCGAACTAGCGGTTACAATGAGCAGTTCTTC
d_gene: -; abundance: -; j_gene: TRBJ1-2; v_gene: TRBV7-9; CDR3aa: CASSRLGTVGYTF; CDR3nt: TGTGCCAGCAGCCGACTAGGGACGGTTGGCTACACCTTC